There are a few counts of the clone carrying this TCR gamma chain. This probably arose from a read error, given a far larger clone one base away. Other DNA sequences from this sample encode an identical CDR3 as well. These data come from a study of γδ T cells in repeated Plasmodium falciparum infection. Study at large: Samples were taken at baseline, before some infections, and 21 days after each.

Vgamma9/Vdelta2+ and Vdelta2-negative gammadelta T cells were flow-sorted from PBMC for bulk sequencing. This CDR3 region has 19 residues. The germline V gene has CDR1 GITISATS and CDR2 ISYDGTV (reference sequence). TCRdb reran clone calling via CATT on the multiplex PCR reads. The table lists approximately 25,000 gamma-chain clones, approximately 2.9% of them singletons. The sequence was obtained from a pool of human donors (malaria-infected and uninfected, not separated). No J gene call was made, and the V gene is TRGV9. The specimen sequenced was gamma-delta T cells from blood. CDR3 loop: CALWEGETRQELGKKIKVF. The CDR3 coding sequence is TGTGCCTTGTGGGAGGGGGAGACCCGGCAAGAGTTGGGCAAAAAAATCAAGGTATTC.